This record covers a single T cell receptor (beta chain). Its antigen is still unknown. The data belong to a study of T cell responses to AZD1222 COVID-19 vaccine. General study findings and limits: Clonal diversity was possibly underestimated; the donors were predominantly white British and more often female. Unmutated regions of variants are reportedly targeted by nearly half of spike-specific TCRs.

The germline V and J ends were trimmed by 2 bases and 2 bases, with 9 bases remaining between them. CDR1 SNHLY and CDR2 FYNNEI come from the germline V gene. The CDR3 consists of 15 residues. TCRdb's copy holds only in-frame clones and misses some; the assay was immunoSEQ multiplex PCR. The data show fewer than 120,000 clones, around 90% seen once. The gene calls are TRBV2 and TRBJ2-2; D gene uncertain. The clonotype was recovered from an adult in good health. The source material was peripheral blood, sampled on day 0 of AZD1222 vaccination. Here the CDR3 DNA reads TGTGCCAGCAGTGAACAGGCGACCAACACCGGGGAGCTGTTTTTT. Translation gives CASSEQATNTGELFF.